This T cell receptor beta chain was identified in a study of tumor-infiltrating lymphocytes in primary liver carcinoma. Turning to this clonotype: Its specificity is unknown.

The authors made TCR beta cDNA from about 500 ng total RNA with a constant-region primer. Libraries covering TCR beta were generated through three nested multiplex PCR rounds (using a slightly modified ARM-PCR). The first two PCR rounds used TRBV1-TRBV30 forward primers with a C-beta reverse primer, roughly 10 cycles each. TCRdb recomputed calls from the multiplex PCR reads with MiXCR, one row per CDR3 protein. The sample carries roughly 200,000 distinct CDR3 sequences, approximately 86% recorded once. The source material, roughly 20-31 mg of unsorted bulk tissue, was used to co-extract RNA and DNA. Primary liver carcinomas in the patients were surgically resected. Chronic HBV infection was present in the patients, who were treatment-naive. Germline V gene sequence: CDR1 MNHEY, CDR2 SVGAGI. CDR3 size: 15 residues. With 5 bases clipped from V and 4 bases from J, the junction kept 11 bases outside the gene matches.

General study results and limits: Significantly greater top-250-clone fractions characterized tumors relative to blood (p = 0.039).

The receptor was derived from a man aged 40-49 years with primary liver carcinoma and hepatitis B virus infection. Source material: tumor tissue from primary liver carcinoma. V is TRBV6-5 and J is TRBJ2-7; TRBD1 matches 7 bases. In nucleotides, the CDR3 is TGTGCCAGCAGTCCCGCCGGGACAGTATGTTACGAGCAGTACTTC. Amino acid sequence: CASSPAGTVCYEQYF.